This TCR beta chain derives from a study of blood T cell repertoires in COVID-19. Overall study context: Acute-phase and convalescent COVID-19 samples originated in the United States, Italy and Spain. Nucleic acid was either cDNA or gDNA, and it came from T cells, B-cell-depleted T cells, or PBMCs.

Source study methods: Amplification of reference gene primers was used by the study to estimate nucleated cell counts. Clones were sequenced by immunoSEQ multiplex PCR, and TCRdb holds only the in-frame ones, with some missing. The DNA gave D and trimming, while V, J and clone size come from that table. Here the sample spans about 200,000 clones, over 75% being singletons. Germline values: CDR1 LGHDT, CDR2 YNNKEL (reference sequence). This CDR3 is 15 amino acids long. The ends were cut back, 4 bases at V and 5 bases at J, with 17 bases in the middle. V gene TRBV3-1 (or the pseudogene TRBV3-2) combines with J gene TRBJ1-1; maybe TRBD1 (5 bases). The sequence was obtained from a human donor with active or convalescent COVID-19. The donor label of this sample is uncertain. The sample taken for sequencing was peripheral blood. In DNA form, the CDR3 reads TGTGCCAGCAGCCCTCACGGAGGGGAGGGAACTGAAGCTTTCTTT. Translated, it gives CASSPHGGEGTEAFF.